This section outlines one TCR beta chain sequence together with its context. Template switching, a step in the protocol, added a universal primer site, and cDNA carried unique molecular identifiers. One entry per CDR3 protein results from TCRdb running MiXCR on the 5' RACE reads. In the table there are around 1.7 million distinct CDR3 sequences, around 29% of which are singletons. This entry comes from a study of identical twins. The germline V gene has CDR1 MNHNS and CDR2 SASEGT. Deletions cut 3 bases from V and 3 bases from J, with 15 bases between. The CDR3 length is 16 residues. This clonotype originated in a newborn girl in good health. Sequencing was done on a sample of cord blood. The rearrangement uses TRBV6-1 and TRBJ2-1; a possible D gene is TRBD2 (5 bases). The DNA of the CDR3 is TGTGCCAGCAGTGAGGGGTTGCGGACTCACTACAATGAGCAGTTCTTC. It is translated as CASSEGLRTHYNEQFF.